This T cell receptor (beta chain) emerged from a study of blood T cell repertoires in COVID-19. Study details: PBMCs, B-cell-depleted T cells, or T cells were the source of the cDNA or gDNA that made up the material.

This clone showed up just a few times. Only in-frame clones appear in the TCRdb table, and some are missing; sequencing was by immunoSEQ multiplex PCR. The sample lists 330,000 or so clones; roughly 87% were seen once. The clonotype originates from a man aged 30 to 39 with COVID-19, enrolled during active disease. The sample was peripheral blood.

Here the CDR3 DNA reads TGTGCCAGCAGCGCCTCGACAGGGGGAAGCACTGAAGCTTTCTTT. This translates into CASSASTGGSTEAFF. The chain links TRBV5-6 to TRBJ1-1, with 9 bases identical to TRBD1. The CDR3 runs to 15 residues. The V gene's germline CDR1 is SGHDT and CDR2 YYEEEE. The V and J ends lost 4 bases and 4 bases, in that order; junction bases with no gene match: 8.